The 3 T cell receptor beta chains below were found in one sample sequenced in a study of cytotoxic CD8 clonotypes in ibrutinib-treated CLL. Produced via immunoSEQ multiplex PCR; TCRdb's table is partial and in-frame only. The sample contains roughly 160,000 clones, over 65% of which appear only once. The source was PBMCs, collected after 12 months of ibrutinib treatment. These receptors all stem from a human donor with chronic lymphocytic leukemia.

The chain has TRBV19 and TRBJ2-7; D gene unclear. Germline lookup yields CDR1 LNHDA and CDR2 SQIVND (reference sequence). V was clipped by 1 base and J by 6 bases, with 16 bases between them. The CDR3 totals 15 residues. The CDR3 DNA sequence: TGTGCCAGTAGTATAGCGGGTAGGGCTCTGCGCGAGCAGTACTTC. It is translated as CASSIAGRALREQYF.

This clone has only a few counts. This chain links TRBV19 with TRBJ2-3, with D possibly called TRBD1 or TRBD2 (5 bases each). In germline, CDR1 is LNHDA, CDR2 SQIVND (reference sequence). This CDR3 is built from 15 residues. V lost 5 bases to trimming and J lost 2 bases, with 14 bases between them. In DNA form, the CDR3 reads TGTGCCAGTAGTGGGGTCGGGGCATCCACAGATACGCAGTATTTT. Its translation: CASSGVGASTDTQYF.

A word on this clone: Other DNA sequences in the same sample also yield this CDR3. The chain combines TRBV28 with TRBJ2-2, with D unresolved. CDR1 is MDHEN, CDR2 SYDVKM, per germline. The CDR3 consists of 12 residues. With 7 bases removed from V and 1 base from J, the gap between germline ends came to 4 bases. The CDR3 DNA follows: TGTGCCAGCACGAGGAACACCGGGGAGCTGTTTTTT. This sequence encodes CASTRNTGELFF.